This T cell receptor (beta chain) was sequenced during a study of cytomegalovirus exposure and HLA in healthy donors. The CDR3 contains 14 residues. V was pared by 2 bases and J by 5 bases, with 4 bases of the junction left unmatched. Germline values: CDR1 MNHEY, CDR2 SVGAGI. The PCR contained 60 Vbeta and 13 Jbeta primers. TCRdb's copy holds only in-frame clones and misses some; the assay was immunoSEQ multiplex PCR. The data hold some 220,000 clones, with almost 85% observed a single time. Whole-study results and caveats: For most TCR beta V segments, an earlier analysis put the productive rate at about 90% or about 30% of the time. Later analysis identified around 15,000 TCR beta sequences associated with HLA alleles, using a false discovery rate threshold of 0.05. The sole available immune exposure information was CMV serostatus.

To note about this clone: Its antigen is unknown.

The TCR was taken from a woman in her thirties or forties in good health and CMV-seronegative. The chain uses TRBV6-5 and TRBJ2-3; 7 bases are a match to TRBD1. The material sequenced was PBMCs. DNA of the CDR3: TGTGCCAGCAGTTACCTCCGGACAGGAGATACGCAGTATTTT. It translates to CASSYLRTGDTQYF.